One and the same sample provided the 6 T cell receptor beta chains below, sequenced in a study of graft-versus-host responses after intestinal transplantation. Measured with immunoSEQ multiplex PCR; TCRdb has only the in-frame clones, and not every one. The sample comprises roughly 4,500 clones, approximately 83% of which are singletons, and 15% rests with the top ten. Processing of graft tissue released intraepithelial and lamina propria lymphocytes. The sequences come from ileum tissue, collected 338 days after intestinal transplantation. The origin of the receptors is a human patient who received an intestinal transplant, so some T cells may come from the graft donor.

The genes are TRBV2 and TRBJ2-1, with TRBD1 identical over 8 bases. CDR1 and CDR2 from the germline V gene are SNHLY and FYNNEI. This CDR3 contains 14 residues. J was trimmed by 5 bases and V by 6 bases; bases with no gene match: 6. CDR3 sequence: CASSRGPANNEQFF. CDR3 DNA sequence: TGTGCCAGCAGCAGGGGGCCTGCTAACAATGAGCAGTTCTTC.

This clone was recorded only once. The chain combines TRBV19 with TRBJ2-1; D is unclear. This CDR3 has 15 residues. The ends were cut back, 0 bases at V and 3 bases at J, with 9 bases in the middle. CDR1 is LNHDA, CDR2 SQIVND, per germline (reference sequence). CDR3 protein: CASSIDLVSYNEQFF. The CDR3 DNA reads TGTGCCAGTAGTATAGACTTAGTGAGCTACAATGAGCAGTTCTTC.

The rearrangement joins TRBV28 to TRBJ2-7; TRBD1 matches at 7 bases. The germline V gene has CDR1 MDHEN and CDR2 SYDVKM. Trimming removed 6 bases from V and 5 bases from J; junction bases left unmatched: 10. The CDR3 is 14 amino acids. CDR3 sequence: CASRDGQAPHEQYF. The CDR3 DNA reads TGTGCCAGCAGGGATGGACAGGCCCCCCACGAGCAGTACTTC.

This rearrangement joins TRBV29-1 to TRBJ2-7; 8 bases are a match to TRBD1. The junction had 3 bases not matched to a gene; V was cut back by 6 bases and J by 2 bases. There are 12 residues in the CDR3. Germline V lookup: CDR1 SQVTM, CDR2 ANQGSEA. The CDR3: CSVRGLAYEQYF. The CDR3 bases are TGCAGCGTCAGGGGGCTGGCCTACGAGCAGTACTTC.

This chain joins TRBV2 and TRBJ1-2, with 8 bases that match TRBD1. Trimming removed 5 bases from V and 4 bases from J; junction bases left unmatched: 9. Germline values: CDR1 SNHLY, CDR2 FYNNEI. The CDR3 contains 15 residues. CDR3 protein: CASSPDRAKGYGYTF. DNA for the CDR3: TGTGCCAGCAGTCCGGACAGGGCCAAGGGCTATGGCTACACCTTC.

This clone was counted only a few times. The rearrangement links TRBV5-4 to TRBJ2-3; 7 nucleotides agree with TRBD1. The CDR3 has 13 amino acids. The J segment lost 1 base and the V segment lost 6 bases, leaving 2 bases of the junction unmatched. CDR1 and CDR2 from the germline V gene are SGHNT and YYREEE (reference sequence). CDR3 region: CASTGQGTDTQYF. CDR3 nucleotide sequence: TGTGCCAGCACCGGACAGGGCACAGATACGCAGTATTTT.